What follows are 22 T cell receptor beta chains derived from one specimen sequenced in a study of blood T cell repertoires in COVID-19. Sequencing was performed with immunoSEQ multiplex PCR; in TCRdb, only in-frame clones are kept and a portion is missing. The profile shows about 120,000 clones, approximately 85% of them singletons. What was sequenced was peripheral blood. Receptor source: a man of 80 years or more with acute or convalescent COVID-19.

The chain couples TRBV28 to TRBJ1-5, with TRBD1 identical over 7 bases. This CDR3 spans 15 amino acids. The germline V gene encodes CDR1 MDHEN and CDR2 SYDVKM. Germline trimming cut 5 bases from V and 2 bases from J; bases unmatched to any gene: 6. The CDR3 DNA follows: TGTGCCAGCAGTCCACAGGGGACCCGCAATCAGCCCCAGCATTTT. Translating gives CASSPQGTRNQPQHF.

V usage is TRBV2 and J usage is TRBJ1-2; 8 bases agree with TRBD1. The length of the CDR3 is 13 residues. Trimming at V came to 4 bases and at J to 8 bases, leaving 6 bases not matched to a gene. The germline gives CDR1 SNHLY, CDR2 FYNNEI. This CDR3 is CASSATGGGGYTF. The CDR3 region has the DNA TGTGCCAGCAGTGCAACAGGGGGGGGAGGCTACACCTTC.

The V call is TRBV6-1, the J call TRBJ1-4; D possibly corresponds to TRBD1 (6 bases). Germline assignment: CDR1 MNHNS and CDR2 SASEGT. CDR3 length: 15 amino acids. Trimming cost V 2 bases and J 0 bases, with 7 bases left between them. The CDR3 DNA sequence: TGTGCCAGCAGTGAAAGACAGGCAACTAATGAAAAACTGTTTTTT. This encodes CASSERQATNEKLFF.

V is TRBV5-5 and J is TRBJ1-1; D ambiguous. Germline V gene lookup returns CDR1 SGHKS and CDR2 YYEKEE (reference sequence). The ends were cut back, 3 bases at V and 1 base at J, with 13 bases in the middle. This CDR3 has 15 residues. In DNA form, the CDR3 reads TGTGCCAGCAGCTCCCCCACAGTGGCGAACACTGAAGCTTTCTTT. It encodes CASSSPTVANTEAFF.

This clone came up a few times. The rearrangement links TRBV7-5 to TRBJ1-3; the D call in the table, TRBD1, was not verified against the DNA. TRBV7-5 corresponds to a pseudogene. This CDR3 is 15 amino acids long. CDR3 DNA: TGTGTCAGAAGCTTCCGGACAGGGGCTGGAAACACCATATATTTT. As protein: CVRSFRTGAGNTIYF.

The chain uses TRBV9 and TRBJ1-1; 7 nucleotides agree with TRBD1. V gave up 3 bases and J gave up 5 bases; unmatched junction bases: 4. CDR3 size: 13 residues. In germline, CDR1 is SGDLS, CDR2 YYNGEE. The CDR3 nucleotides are TGTGCCAGCAGCGAGACAGGGAGGACTGAAGCTTTCTTT. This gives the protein CASSETGRTEAFF.

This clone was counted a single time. The CDR3, as DNA: TGTGCCAGCAGCGAACAGGGGGCCACGAACACCGGGGAGCTGTTTTTT. Translating it yields CASSEQGATNTGELFF. V gene TRBV9 combines with J gene TRBJ2-2; 9 bases agree with TRBD1. This CDR3 region has 16 residues. The trim removed 3 bases at V and 0 bases at J, leaving 3 bases unmatched. Germline V lookup: CDR1 SGDLS, CDR2 YYNGEE.

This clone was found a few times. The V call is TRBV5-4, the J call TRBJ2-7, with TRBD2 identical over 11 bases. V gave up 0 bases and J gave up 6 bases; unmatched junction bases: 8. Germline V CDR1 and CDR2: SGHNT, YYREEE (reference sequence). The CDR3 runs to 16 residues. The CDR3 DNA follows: TGTGCCAGCAGCTTGGTATTACTAGCGGGAGAGGTCGAGCAGTACTTC. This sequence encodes CASSLVLLAGEVEQYF. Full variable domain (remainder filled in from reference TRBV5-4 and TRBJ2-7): ETGVTQSPTHLIKTRGQQVTLRCSSQSGHNTVSWYQQALGQGPQFIFQYYREEENGRGNFPPRFSGLQFPNYSSELNVNALELDDSALYLCASSLVLLAGEVEQYFGPGTRLTVT.

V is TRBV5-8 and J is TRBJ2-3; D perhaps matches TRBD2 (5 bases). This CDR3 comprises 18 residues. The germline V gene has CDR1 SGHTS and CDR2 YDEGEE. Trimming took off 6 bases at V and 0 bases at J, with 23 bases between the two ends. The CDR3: CASIPPGREQQSTDTQYF. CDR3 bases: TGTGCCAGCATCCCGCCGGGCCGGGAACAGCAAAGCACAGATACGCAGTATTTT.

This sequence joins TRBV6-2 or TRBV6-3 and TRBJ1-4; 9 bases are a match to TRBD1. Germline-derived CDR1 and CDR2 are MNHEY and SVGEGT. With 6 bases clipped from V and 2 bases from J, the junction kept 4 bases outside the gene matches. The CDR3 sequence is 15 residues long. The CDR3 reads CASSPDRGTNEKLFF. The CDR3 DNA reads TGTGCCAGCAGCCCGGACAGGGGCACTAATGAAAAACTGTTTTTT.

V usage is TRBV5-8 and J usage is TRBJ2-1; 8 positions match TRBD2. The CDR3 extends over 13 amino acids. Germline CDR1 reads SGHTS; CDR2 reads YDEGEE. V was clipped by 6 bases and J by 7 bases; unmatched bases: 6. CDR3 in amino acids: CASKGGGRNEQFF. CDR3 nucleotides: TGTGCCAGCAAGGGCGGGGGGCGGAATGAGCAGTTCTTC.

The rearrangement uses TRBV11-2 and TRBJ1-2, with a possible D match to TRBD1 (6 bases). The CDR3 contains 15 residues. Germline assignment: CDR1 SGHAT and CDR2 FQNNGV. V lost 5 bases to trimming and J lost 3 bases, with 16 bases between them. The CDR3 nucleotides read TGTGCCAGCAGCCCCGGCCGGGGGGCCGACTATGGCTACACCTTC. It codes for CASSPGRGADYGYTF.

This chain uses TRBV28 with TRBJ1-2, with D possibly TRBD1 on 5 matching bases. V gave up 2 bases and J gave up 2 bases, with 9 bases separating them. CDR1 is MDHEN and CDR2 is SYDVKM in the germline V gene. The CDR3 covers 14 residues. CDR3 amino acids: CASSLNPGNYGYTF. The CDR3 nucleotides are TGTGCCAGCAGTTTAAACCCAGGGAACTATGGCTACACCTTC.

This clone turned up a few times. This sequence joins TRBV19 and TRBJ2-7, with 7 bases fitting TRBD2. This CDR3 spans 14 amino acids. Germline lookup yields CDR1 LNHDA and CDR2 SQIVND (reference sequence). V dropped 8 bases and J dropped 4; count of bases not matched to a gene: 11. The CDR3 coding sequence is TGTGCCAGTCGCCCGCGTGCGGGAGCTTACGAGCAGTACTTC. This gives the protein CASRPRAGAYEQYF.

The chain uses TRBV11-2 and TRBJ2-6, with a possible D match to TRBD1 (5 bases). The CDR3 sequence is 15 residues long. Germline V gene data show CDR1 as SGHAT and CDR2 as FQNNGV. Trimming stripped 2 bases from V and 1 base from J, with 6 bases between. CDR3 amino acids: CASSLRGSGANVLTF. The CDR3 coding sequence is TGTGCCAGCAGCTTAAGGGGTTCTGGGGCCAACGTCCTGACTTTC.

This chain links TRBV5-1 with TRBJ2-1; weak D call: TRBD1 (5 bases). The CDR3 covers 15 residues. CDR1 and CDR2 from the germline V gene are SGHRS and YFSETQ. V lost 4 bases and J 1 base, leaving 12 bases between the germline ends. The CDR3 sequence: CASSRTIPSYNEQFF. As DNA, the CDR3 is TGCGCCAGCAGCCGGACAATTCCATCCTACAATGAGCAGTTCTTC.

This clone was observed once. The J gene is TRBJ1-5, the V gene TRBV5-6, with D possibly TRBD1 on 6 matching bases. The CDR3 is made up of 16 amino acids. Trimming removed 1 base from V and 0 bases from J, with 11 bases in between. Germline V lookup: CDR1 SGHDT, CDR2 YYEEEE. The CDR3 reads CASSLSARGSNQPQHF. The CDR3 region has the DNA TGTGCCAGCAGCTTGTCGGCCAGGGGTAGCAATCAGCCCCAGCATTTT.

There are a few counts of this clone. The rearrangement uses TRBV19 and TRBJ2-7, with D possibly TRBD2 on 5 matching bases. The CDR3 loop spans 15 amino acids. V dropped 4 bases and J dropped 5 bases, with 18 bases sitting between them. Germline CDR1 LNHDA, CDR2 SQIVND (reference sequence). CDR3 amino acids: CASSTTRMTRDEQYF. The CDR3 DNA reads TGTGCCAGTAGTACGACACGGATGACGCGGGACGAGCAGTACTTC.

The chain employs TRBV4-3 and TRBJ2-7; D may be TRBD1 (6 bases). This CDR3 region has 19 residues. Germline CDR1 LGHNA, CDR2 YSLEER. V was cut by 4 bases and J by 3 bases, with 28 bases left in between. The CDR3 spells CASSPGVQGKGAVDYEQYF. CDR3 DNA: TGCGCCAGCAGCCCAGGGGTGCAGGGAAAAGGGGCGGTGGACTACGAGCAGTACTTC.

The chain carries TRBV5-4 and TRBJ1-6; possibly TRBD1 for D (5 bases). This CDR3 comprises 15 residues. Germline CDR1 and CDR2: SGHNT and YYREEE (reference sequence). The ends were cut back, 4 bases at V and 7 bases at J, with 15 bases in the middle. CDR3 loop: CASSLGTVQNSPLHF. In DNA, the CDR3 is TGTGCCAGCAGCCTTGGGACTGTTCAAAATTCACCCCTCCACTTT.

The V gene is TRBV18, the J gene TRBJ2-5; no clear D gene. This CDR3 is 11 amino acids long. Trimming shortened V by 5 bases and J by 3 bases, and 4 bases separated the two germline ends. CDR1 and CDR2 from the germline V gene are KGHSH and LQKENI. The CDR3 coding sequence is TGTGCCAGCTCATCCAAAGAGACCCAGTACTTC. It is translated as CASSSKETQYF.

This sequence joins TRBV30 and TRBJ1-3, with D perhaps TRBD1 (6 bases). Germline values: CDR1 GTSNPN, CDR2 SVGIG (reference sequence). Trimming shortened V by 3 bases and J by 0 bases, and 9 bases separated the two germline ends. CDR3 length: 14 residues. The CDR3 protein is CAWSTGSSGNTIYF. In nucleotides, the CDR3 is TGTGCCTGGAGCACAGGGAGCTCTGGAAACACCATATATTTT.